The 8 T cell receptor beta chains below come from one sample, sequenced in a study of blood T cell repertoires in COVID-19. The data were produced by immunoSEQ multiplex PCR, yet TCRdb's version contains in-frame clones alone and is incomplete. The sample yields about 400,000 clones, around 87% seen once. The sequenced sample consisted of peripheral blood. The receptors originated from a human donor in a cohort sampled during active COVID-19.

CDR3 protein: CASSIGGQGARNEQFF. CDR3 bases: TGTGCCAGTAGTATAGGAGGACAGGGGGCGCGCAATGAGCAGTTCTTC. This sequence joins TRBV19 and TRBJ2-1, with 11 bases matching TRBD1. The CDR3 consists of 16 residues. CDR1 is LNHDA and CDR2 is SQIVND in the germline V gene (reference sequence). Unmatched junction bases numbered 5, after V lost 1 base and J lost 6 bases.

The CDR3 here is CASSSLTSGPAYEQYF. DNA for the CDR3: TGTGCCAGCAGCTCTCTGACTAGCGGGCCCGCCTACGAGCAGTACTTC. This chain uses TRBV11-2 with TRBJ2-7; 10 nucleotides align to TRBD2. The CDR3 is 16 amino acids. Germline CDR1 and CDR2: SGHAT and FQNNGV. V lost 4 bases to trimming and J lost 2 bases; unmatched junction nucleotides: 8.

This rearrangement joins TRBV28 to TRBJ2-3; 15 nucleotides align to TRBD2. The germline V gene has CDR1 MDHEN and CDR2 SYDVKM. The CDR3 is made up of 18 amino acids. V was clipped by 2 bases and J by 6 bases; unmatched bases: 9. The CDR3 spells CASSLPPGLAGGDDTQYF. The CDR3, as DNA: TGTGCCAGCAGTTTACCCCCGGGACTAGCGGGAGGAGATGATACGCAGTATTTT. The variable domain in full, with the rest retrieved from reference TRBV28 and TRBJ2-3, is DVKVTQSSRYLVKRTGEKVFLECVQDMDHENMFWYRQDPGLGLRLIYFSYDVKMKEKGDIPEGYSVSREKKERFSLILESASTNQTSMYLCASSLPPGLAGGDDTQYFGPGTRLTVL.

This chain links TRBV20-1 with TRBJ2-1; D might be TRBD2 (6 bases). The V gene lost 3 bases and the J gene lost 2 bases, with 17 bases spanning the gap. CDR3 size: 16 residues. The germline gives CDR1 DFQATT, CDR2 SNEGSKA (reference sequence). CDR3 DNA: TGCAGTGCTAGTTCGTTGGGGGAGCGGGCCTACAATGAGCAGTTCTTC. This translates into CSASSLGERAYNEQFF.

This clone was recorded only once. This chain links TRBV5-1 with TRBJ2-3; TRBD2 matches at 9 bases. The V and J ends lost 5 bases and 2 bases, in that order; junction bases with no gene match: 9. The germline V gene encodes CDR1 SGHRS and CDR2 YFSETQ. The CDR3 sequence is 16 residues long. The CDR3: CASSEFAGGITDTQYF. In DNA, the CDR3 is TGCGCCAGCAGTGAGTTTGCGGGAGGGATCACAGATACGCAGTATTTT.

The chain recombines TRBV5-1 with TRBJ2-3; 7 bases line up with TRBD1. The V segment lost 3 bases and the J segment 1 base; nucleotides outside the gene matches: 8. From germline, CDR1 is SGHRS and CDR2 YFSETQ. The CDR3 has 16 amino acids. Here the CDR3 reads CASSSQGVGGTDTQYF. The CDR3 DNA sequence: TGCGCCAGCAGCTCCCAGGGGGTTGGCGGCACAGATACGCAGTATTTT.

V is TRBV29-1 and J is TRBJ2-1, with TRBD2 as a possible D gene (6 bases). Between the trimmed V and J ends, which lost 6 bases and 6 bases, there was a span of 12 bases. The CDR3 contains 12 residues. CDR1 is SQVTM and CDR2 is ANQGSEA in the germline V gene. Written as DNA, the CDR3 is TGCAGCGTCCTCGGGACTCCCAATGAGCAGTTCTTC. Protein sequence: CSVLGTPNEQFF.

The rearrangement uses TRBV9 and TRBJ2-1; TRBD1 matches 7 bases. Germline CDR1 and CDR2: SGDLS and YYNGEE. The length of the CDR3 is 14 residues. The V and J ends lost 3 bases and 10 bases, in that order; junction bases with no gene match: 10. This CDR3 reads CASSDRGYVVEQFF. DNA of the CDR3: TGTGCCAGCAGCGACAGGGGTTATGTTGTGGAGCAGTTCTTC.